These 32 T cell receptor beta chains were sequenced from one sample in a study of T cells in Graves' hyperthyroidism and ophthalmopathy. Amplified regions were TCR beta CDR3 sequences from RNA transcripts. The HTBI set primed first-round TCR CDR3 RT-PCR. MiXCR was run by TCRdb on the multiplex PCR reads, yielding one entry per CDR3 protein. The table has roughly 520,000 distinct CDR3 sequences, less than 25% seen once; the top ten hold approximately 10%. The sequencing sample was made of blood. All receptors come from a woman in her 30s with Graves' ophthalmopathy.

This clonotype was counted ten times or more. The chain recombines TRBV20-1 with TRBJ2-5, with a weak D call TRBD2 (6 bases). The CDR3 covers 15 residues. The V and J ends lost 0 bases and 4 bases respectively, with 15 bases between them. Per the germline V gene, CDR1 is DFQATT and CDR2 is SNEGSKA (reference sequence). In DNA form, the CDR3 reads TGCAGTGCTAGAGATGGGGGAGGATACGGAGAGACCCAGTACTTC. Translated: CSARDGGGYGETQYF.

This clonotype was observed at least ten times. The rearrangement links TRBV12-3 or TRBV12-4 to TRBJ1-3; maybe TRBD1 (5 bases). The CDR3 spans 14 residues. V was pared by 10 bases and J by 0 bases, with 13 bases between. The CDR3 DNA is TGTGCCAACACGGGACTCAACTCTGGAAACACCATATATTTT. Translated: CANTGLNSGNTIYF.

This clonotype was detected ten times or more. The chain combines TRBV5-1 with TRBJ2-7; no firm D call. The V end lost 4 bases, the J end lost 2 bases, and 13 bases lay between the germline ends. From germline, CDR1 is SGHRS and CDR2 YFSETQ. The CDR3 covers 14 residues. The CDR3 nucleotides are TGCGCCAGCAGCCTGGCTAGTGACCCCTACGAGCAGTACTTC. Translated, it gives CASSLASDPYEQYF.

This clonotype was observed many times. The chain employs TRBV7-2 and TRBJ1-1, with D uncertain. Trimming took off 5 bases at V and 1 base at J, with 11 bases between the two ends. Germline CDR1 and CDR2: SGHTA and FQGNSA. The CDR3 is 14 residues long. CDR3 DNA: TGTGCCAGCAGCCCCCGATACCAGAACACTGAAGCTTTCTTT. Protein product: CASSPRYQNTEAFF.

This clonotype was detected only a few times. The V call is TRBV9, the J call TRBJ2-5; 14 bases are shared with TRBD2. V lost 2 bases to trimming and J lost 0 bases; unmatched junction nucleotides: 6. The CDR3 sequence is 18 residues long. CDR1 SGDLS and CDR2 YYNGEE come from the germline V gene. The CDR3 DNA reads TGTGCCAGCAGCGTGGGACTAGCGGGGGCAAATTACCAAGAGACCCAGTACTTC. Residues: CASSVGLAGANYQETQYF.

This clonotype was seen more than once but under ten times. The rearrangement links TRBV6-5 to TRBJ2-2; D unresolved. This CDR3 spans 16 amino acids. Germline V gene lookup returns CDR1 MNHEY and CDR2 SVGAGI. Deletions cut 1 base from V and 4 bases from J, with 13 bases between. CDR3 nucleotide sequence: TGTGCCAGCAGTTACTTCCCCTCGTCGGGCACCGGGGAGCTGTTTTTT. Protein sequence: CASSYFPSSGTGELFF.

This clonotype was observed many times. V gene TRBV19 combines with J gene TRBJ1-3; 7 positions agree with TRBD1. CDR1 is LNHDA, CDR2 SQIVND, per germline (reference sequence). The CDR3 loop spans 14 amino acids. Trimming took 6 bases from V and 4 from J; bases not matched to a gene: 6. DNA for the CDR3: TGTGCCAGTAGCACAGGGGTACGCGGAAACACCATATATTTT. This translates into CASSTGVRGNTIYF.

The chain carries TRBV6-1 and TRBJ1-2; D gene ambiguous. Germline V gene lookup returns CDR1 MNHNS and CDR2 SASEGT. Trimming cost V 7 bases and J 8 bases, with 11 bases left between them. The length of the CDR3 is 11 residues. This chain's CDR3 is CASMGRFGYTF. CDR3 DNA sequence: TGTGCCAGCATGGGGAGATTCGGCTACACCTTC.

A word on this clonotype: A much larger clonotype is one base distant, so this may be a read error. The CDR3 ends on some other residue instead of the conserved phenylalanine or tryptophan, so this is likely a read error. The rearrangement uses TRBV6-1 and TRBJ1-1; D unclear. The CDR3 length is 13 residues. In germline, CDR1 is MNHNS, CDR2 SASEGT. The V and J ends lost 6 bases and 4 bases respectively, with 12 bases between them. The CDR3, as DNA: TGTGCCAGCAGGACCGACACTGTCACTGAAGCTTTCCTT. It specifies CASRTDTVTEAFL.

In its sample, this clonotype was seen a few times. The chain recombines TRBV6-1 with TRBJ1-5; 7 bases fit TRBD1. V lost 3 bases to trimming and J lost 5 bases; unmatched junction nucleotides: 4. CDR1 is MNHNS, CDR2 SASEGT, per germline. There are 14 residues in the CDR3. The CDR3 protein is CASSERDRDQPQHF. DNA for the CDR3: TGTGCCAGCAGTGAGAGGGACAGAGATCAGCCCCAGCATTTT.

The rearrangement links TRBV20-1 to TRBJ1-1, with a weak D call TRBD1 (6 bases). Germline values: CDR1 DFQATT, CDR2 SNEGSKA (reference sequence). Between the trimmed V and J ends, which lost 3 bases and 5 bases, there was a span of 19 bases. The CDR3 contains 15 residues. CDR3 sequence (DNA): TGCAGTGCTAGTATTTCCCAGGGGACGTGGACTGAAGCTTTCTTT. Translated, it gives CSASISQGTWTEAFF.

The genes are TRBV6-1 and TRBJ2-2; 10 nucleotides line up with TRBD1. The V segment lost 4 bases and the J segment 3 bases; nucleotides outside the gene matches: 2. There are 15 residues in the CDR3. Germline V lookup: CDR1 MNHNS, CDR2 SASEGT. CDR3 loop: CASSGGTGDTGELFF. CDR3 sequence (DNA): TGTGCCAGCAGTGGCGGGACAGGGGACACCGGGGAGCTGTTTTTT.

The chain carries TRBV19 and TRBJ1-2; 7 nucleotides match TRBD1. Germline V gene data show CDR1 as LNHDA and CDR2 as SQIVND (reference sequence). The CDR3 loop spans 15 amino acids. V was clipped by 4 bases and J by 4 bases; unmatched bases: 9. This chain's CDR3 is CASSSNSRGSYGYTF. CDR3 coding DNA: TGTGCCAGTAGTAGTAACTCCAGGGGGTCCTATGGCTACACCTTC.

About this clonotype itself: Given a much more abundant clone one base away, this may be a read error. V is TRBV4-1 and J is TRBJ2-7, with D unresolved. V shed 1 base and J shed 3 bases, with 13 bases lying between them. The CDR3 is 15 amino acids. Germline lookup yields CDR1 MGHRA and CDR2 YSYEKL. The chain's CDR3 is CASSQAGDTIYEQYF. CDR3 coding DNA: TGCGCCAGCAGCCAAGCCGGAGACACCATCTACGAGCAGTACTTC.

This clonotype appeared many times. The rearrangement joins TRBV28 to TRBJ2-7, with a tentative D call TRBD2 (5 bases). In germline, CDR1 is MDHEN, CDR2 SYDVKM. Trimming took off 5 bases at V and 2 bases at J, with 16 bases between the two ends. The CDR3 sequence is 15 residues long. The CDR3 DNA reads as TGTGCCAGCAGTCCGGAGGTCGGGGTTACCTACGAGCAGTACTTC. It yields the protein CASSPEVGVTYEQYF.

In this sample, this clonotype turned up many times. The chain recombines TRBV6-5 with TRBJ2-7; no clear D. CDR3 length equals 12 residues. V lost 8 bases, J lost 7 bases, and 15 bases lay in between. Germline V gene lookup returns CDR1 MNHEY and CDR2 SVGAGI. This chain's CDR3 is CASVASFGEQYF. In DNA form, the CDR3 reads TGTGCCAGCGTTGCGAGCTTTGGTGAGCAGTACTTC.

This clonotype was recorded many times. The V and J genes are TRBV6-1 and TRBJ1-1, with D tentatively TRBD1 (5 bases). Germline V gene data show CDR1 as MNHNS and CDR2 as SASEGT. The CDR3 length is 14 residues. The V end was cut by 6 bases, the J end by 10 bases, with 21 bases between. The CDR3 here is CASRLAGPESGAFF. DNA of the CDR3: TGTGCCAGCAGACTTGCGGGACCGGAATCGGGAGCTTTCTTT.

In its sample, this clonotype was seen a few times. This sequence joins TRBV11-2 and TRBJ1-5; tentative D call: TRBD1 (5 bases). CDR1 SGHAT and CDR2 FQNNGV come from the germline V gene. The CDR3 sequence is 16 residues long. Trimming stripped 0 bases from V and 5 bases from J, with 14 bases between. The chain's CDR3 is CASSLDGAGGDQPQHF. The DNA for the CDR3 is TGTGCCAGCAGCTTAGATGGGGCGGGGGGGGATCAGCCCCAGCATTTT.

The chain couples TRBV5-1 to TRBJ1-1, with a possible D match to TRBD1 (5 bases). This CDR3 is built from 15 residues. The V end lost 4 bases, the J end lost 1 base, and 14 bases lay between the germline ends. Germline lookup yields CDR1 SGHRS and CDR2 YFSETQ. DNA for the CDR3: TGCGCCAGCAGCCCCGTGGGAGGGGAGAACACTGAAGCTTTCTTT. Its protein is CASSPVGGENTEAFF.

This clonotype was seen ten or more times. V and J are TRBV12-3 or TRBV12-4 and TRBJ1-5; TRBD1 matches at 10 bases. The CDR3 totals 14 residues. Trimming removed 7 bases from V and 4 bases from J; junction bases left unmatched: 4. As DNA, the CDR3 is TGTGCCAGCACCGGGACAGGGGATAATCAGCCCCAGCATTTT. Encoded protein: CASTGTGDNQPQHF.

The V gene is TRBV6-1, the J gene TRBJ2-2; D call uncertain. V was shortened by 2 bases and J by 5 bases, with 12 bases between the two germline ends. Germline V lookup: CDR1 MNHNS, CDR2 SASEGT. This CDR3 comprises 15 residues. The CDR3 here is CASSELGRQTGELFF. The CDR3, as DNA: TGTGCCAGCAGTGAATTAGGACGCCAAACCGGGGAGCTGTTTTTT.

This clonotype appeared many times. The chain is built from TRBV28 and TRBJ2-5; D ambiguous. CDR3 length equals 13 residues. Per germline, CDR1 MDHEN and CDR2 SYDVKM. Trimming removed 7 bases from V and 4 bases from J, with 13 bases in between. CDR3 bases: TGTGCCAGCACGGCTATGGGGTTAGAGACCCAGTACTTC. As protein: CASTAMGLETQYF.

V is TRBV11-2 and J is TRBJ2-6; D possibly matches TRBD1 or TRBD2 (5 bases each). V lost 7 bases to trimming and J lost 2 bases, with 18 bases between them. This CDR3 has 17 amino acids. The germline gives CDR1 SGHAT, CDR2 FQNNGV. CDR3 residues: CASINRGTTTGANVLTF. CDR3 DNA sequence: TGTGCCAGCATCAACCGAGGGACCACCACTGGGGCCAACGTCCTGACTTTC.

This clonotype was picked up many times. V is TRBV15 and J is TRBJ2-5, with 10 positions matching TRBD1. The CDR3 sequence is 16 residues long. With 5 bases clipped from V and 4 bases from J, the junction kept 10 bases outside the gene matches. Germline CDR1 is LNHNV and CDR2 is YYDKDF (reference sequence). CDR3 bases: TGTGCCACCAGCGGAGGGGTTGGGACAGGGGTAGAGACCCAGTACTTC. Translated, it gives CATSGGVGTGVETQYF.

This clonotype was recorded many times. The rearrangement joins TRBV7-2 to TRBJ2-5; TRBD2 is a possible D gene (6 bases). The V gene's germline CDR1 is SGHTA and CDR2 FQGNSA. V shed 3 bases and J shed 2 bases, with 13 bases lying between them. The CDR3 contains 15 residues. In DNA form, the CDR3 reads TGTGCCAGCAGCTTGGCGGGGATGGGTCAAGAGACCCAGTACTTC. Protein sequence: CASSLAGMGQETQYF.

The CDR3 protein is CASAGLAGGELFF. DNA for the CDR3: TGTGCCAGCGCAGGACTAGCGGGGGGGGAGCTGTTTTTT. The rearrangement links TRBV6-4 to TRBJ2-2; 12 bases agree with TRBD2. This CDR3 contains 13 residues. Germline V CDR1 and CDR2: MRHNA, SNTAGT. The V gene end was trimmed by 8 bases and the J gene end by 8 bases; junction bases not matched to a gene: 3.

This clonotype was detected ten times or more. This chain connects TRBV12-3 or TRBV12-4 to TRBJ1-5; D is unclear. The CDR3 length is 12 residues. V lost 1 base and J lost 5, with 3 bases in between. This CDR3 is CASSLGDQPQHF. The CDR3 DNA sequence: TGTGCCAGCAGTTTAGGGGATCAGCCCCAGCATTTT.

This clonotype has ten or more counts. The chain couples TRBV11-1 to TRBJ2-7; D is possibly TRBD1 or TRBD2 (5 bases each). CDR1 SGHAT and CDR2 FQDESV come from the germline V gene (reference sequence). There are 18 residues in the CDR3. Trimming took off 0 bases at V and 7 bases at J, with 25 bases between the two ends. This CDR3 is CASSLAWIDRDGGPEQYF. Written as DNA, the CDR3 is TGTGCCAGCAGCTTAGCGTGGATTGATAGGGACGGAGGCCCGGAGCAGTACTTC.

This clonotype was observed at least ten times. V gene TRBV15 combines with J gene TRBJ1-5, with D uncertain. Trimming removed 6 bases at V and 2 bases at J, with 11 bases between. This CDR3 is built from 14 residues. Germline-derived CDR1 and CDR2 are LNHNV and YYDKDF (reference sequence). DNA for the CDR3: TGTGCCACCAGGGCACCTGGGGGCAATCAGCCCCAGCATTTT. It encodes CATRAPGGNQPQHF.

This clonotype was observed a few times. The chain has TRBV30 and TRBJ2-5; possibly TRBD2 for D (5 bases). The CDR3 runs 13 residues. Germline V gene lookup returns CDR1 GTSNPN and CDR2 SVGIG (reference sequence). With 2 bases removed from V and 5 bases from J, the gap between germline ends came to 12 bases. The CDR3 bases are TGTGCCTGGAGTAACGGAAGGAGGGAGACCCAGTACTTC. It is translated as CAWSNGRRETQYF. Filled out from reference TRBV30 and TRBJ2-5, the complete variable domain reads SQTIHQWPATLVQPVGSPLSLECTVEGTSNPNLYWYRQAAGRGLQLLFYSVGIGQISSEVPQNLSASRPQDRQFILSSKKLLLSDSGFYLCAWSNGRRETQYFGPGTRLLVL.

This clonotype was observed once. J is TRBJ1-5 and V is TRBV28; 10 bases line up with TRBD1. Unmatched junction bases numbered 13, after V lost 4 bases and J lost 1 base. The CDR3 is 19 residues long. CDR1 and CDR2 (germline): MDHEN, SYDVKM. The CDR3 loop is CASSSSTGGVGGSNQPQHF. CDR3 nucleotides: TGTGCCAGCAGTTCCTCGACAGGGGGCGTTGGGGGCAGCAATCAGCCCCAGCATTTT.

There are many counts of this clonotype. The gene calls are TRBV10-3 and TRBJ2-5; D gene unclear. CDR3 length: 13 residues. Germline CDR1 and CDR2: ENHRY and SYGVKD. With 2 bases removed from V and 5 bases from J, the gap between germline ends came to 9 bases. The CDR3 loop is CAISEATEETQYF. The CDR3, as DNA: TGTGCCATCAGTGAGGCGACGGAGGAGACCCAGTACTTC.